The T cell receptor beta chain under discussion was sequenced for a study of blood T cell repertoires in COVID-19. Study-level background: The study drew acute and convalescent COVID-19 samples from the United States, Italy and Spain. T cells, B-cell-depleted T cells, or PBMCs supplied cDNA or gDNA.

Germline V gene sequence: CDR1 MNHEY, CDR2 SVGEGT. This CDR3 is built from 12 residues. V was shortened by 6 bases and J by 3 bases, with 9 bases between the two germline ends. Seattle's cohort entered during active infection and was followed longitudinally. In the authors' workflow: Scientists estimated how many nucleated cells there were by amplifying reference gene primers. Assay used: immunoSEQ multiplex PCR; TCRdb lists only in-frame clones, some missing. That table is the source of V, J and clone size, and D and trimming were worked out from the DNA. The table lists 50,000 to 55,000 clones, 82% of them singletons.

The sequenced sample was peripheral blood. V gene TRBV6-2 or TRBV6-3 combines with J gene TRBJ2-7; perhaps TRBD2 as D (5 bases). This sequence originates from a man aged 80 or over with COVID-19, enrolled during active disease. CDR3 nucleotides: TGTGCCAGCAGCCCGGACTTCTACGAGCAGTACTTC. Amino acids: CASSPDFYEQYF.